Shown below are 16 T cell receptor beta chains from a single sample sequenced in a study of spatial heterogeneity in lung cancer. As to time point: sample taken at primary tumor resection. Tumor, nontumor lung or frozen PBMC supplied whole RNA, sequenced without sorting. One entry per CDR3 protein, called by TCRdb with MiXCR from the 5' RACE reads. This table holds around 25,000 distinct CDR3 sequences, 9.5% to 15% found once. The sample here was PBMCs, taken at surgery. Receptor source: a female donor with early-stage non-small cell lung cancer.

This clonotype has a count of ten or more. The rearrangement links TRBV20-1 to TRBJ2-7, with 8 bases aligning to TRBD2. This CDR3 region has 13 residues. Per germline, CDR1 DFQATT and CDR2 SNEGSKA (reference sequence). After removal of 4 bases from V and 4 bases from J, the junction contained 6 bases not matched to a gene. CDR3 loop: CSATSGSRYEQYF. The CDR3 coding sequence is TGCAGTGCTACAAGCGGGAGTAGGTACGAGCAGTACTTC.

This clonotype was counted between two and nine times. The chain combines TRBV10-2 with TRBJ2-4; D unresolved. The germline V gene encodes CDR1 WSHSY and CDR2 SAAADI. The V end lost 10 bases, the J end lost 9 bases, and 7 bases lay between the germline ends. The CDR3 length is 9 residues. CDR3 nucleotides: TGCGCCAACCCATTCATTCAGTACTTC. Encoded protein: CANPFIQYF.

The CDR3 spells CASSMIGGKGDYDQPQHF. In nucleotides, the CDR3 is TGTGCCAGTAGTATGATAGGGGGGAAAGGAGATTACGATCAGCCCCAGCATTTT. The chain carries TRBV19 and TRBJ1-5; D is perhaps TRBD1 (6 bases). Germline V gene sequence: CDR1 LNHDA, CDR2 SQIVND (reference sequence). Trimming cost V 3 bases and J 5 bases, with 23 bases left between them. The CDR3 consists of 18 residues.

This clonotype was counted at least ten times. The chain has TRBV18 and TRBJ2-7; no reliable D call. There are 13 residues in the CDR3. V was pared by 0 bases and J by 3 bases, with 6 bases between. Germline CDR1 and CDR2: KGHSH and LQKENI. CDR3 coding DNA: TGTGCCAGCTCACCACCGTCCAGCTACGAGCAGTACTTC. Protein product: CASSPPSSYEQYF.

This clonotype was counted at least ten times. The CDR3 DNA is TGTGCCAGCAGCGAGGGGGCGAGGGATGCTAACTATGGCTACACCTTC. Translating it yields CASSEGARDANYGYTF. The rearrangement links TRBV9 to TRBJ1-2; 7 nucleotides match TRBD1. CDR1 SGDLS and CDR2 YYNGEE come from the germline V gene. V lost 3 bases, J lost 0 bases, and 8 bases stayed unmatched. The CDR3 is 16 amino acids.

Ten or more counts support this clonotype. The rearrangement links TRBV4-3 to TRBJ2-3, with a tentative D call TRBD2 (5 bases). The germline V gene has CDR1 LGHNA and CDR2 YSLEER. The CDR3 is 14 residues long. V dropped 5 bases and J dropped 0 bases, with 9 bases sitting between them. The CDR3 nucleotides read TGCGCCAGCAGCGAATGGACTAGCACAGATACGCAGTATTTT. Protein product: CASSEWTSTDTQYF.

This clonotype was detected ten times or more. The chain combines TRBV15 with TRBJ2-2, with 15 positions matching TRBD2. V dropped 8 bases and J dropped 6; count of bases not matched to a gene: 4. The CDR3 is made up of 15 amino acids. Germline CDR1 LNHNV, CDR2 YYDKDF (reference sequence). The chain's CDR3 is CATGGTSGGPGELFF. DNA for the CDR3: TGTGCCACCGGAGGGACTAGCGGGGGGCCCGGGGAGCTGTTTTTT.

This clonotype was counted between two and nine times. The gene calls are TRBV7-9 and TRBJ2-3, with TRBD1 matching 7 bases. CDR3 length equals 16 residues. The V and J ends lost 5 bases and 0 bases, in that order; junction bases with no gene match: 8. Germline V gene sequence: CDR1 SEHNR, CDR2 FQNEAQ (reference sequence). The CDR3 loop is CASSLAQGISTDTQYF. DNA for the CDR3: TGTGCCAGCAGCCTCGCACAGGGGATTAGCACAGATACGCAGTATTTT.

Ten or more counts support this clonotype. The V and J genes are TRBV20-1 and TRBJ2-7; 7 bases agree with TRBD2. The length of the CDR3 is 16 residues. Germline V gene data show CDR1 as DFQATT and CDR2 as SNEGSKA (reference sequence). After removal of 0 bases from V and 3 bases from J, the junction contained 11 bases not matched to a gene. CDR3 sequence reads: CSARDPSGPGYYEQYF. CDR3 bases: TGCAGTGCTAGAGATCCTAGCGGCCCAGGTTACTACGAGCAGTACTTC.

Judged by abundance, this clonotype is large. The CDR3 region has the DNA TGTGCCAGCAGTTCCCGGACAGGGGGAGACTCTGGGGCCAACGTCCTGACTTTC. Translated, it gives CASSSRTGGDSGANVLTF. This chain links TRBV28 with TRBJ2-6, with 10 bases matching TRBD1. Germline V gene sequence: CDR1 MDHEN, CDR2 SYDVKM. The CDR3 totals 18 residues. V lost 4 bases to trimming and J lost 0 bases; unmatched junction nucleotides: 6.

This clonotype was observed many times. The chain is built from TRBV28 and TRBJ1-5; D unclear. With 3 bases removed from V and 7 bases from J, the gap between germline ends came to 10 bases. CDR3 length: 13 amino acids. Germline V CDR1 and CDR2: MDHEN, SYDVKM. CDR3 loop: CASSLKLEQPQHF. The CDR3 region has the DNA TGTGCCAGCAGTTTGAAGTTGGAACAGCCCCAGCATTTT.

The chain joins TRBV28 to TRBJ2-7, with a weak D call TRBD2 (5 bases). Germline V CDR1 and CDR2: MDHEN, SYDVKM. V lost 6 bases to trimming and J lost 7 bases, with 19 bases between them. This CDR3 is 14 amino acids long. The CDR3 region has the DNA TGTGCCAGCAGCCGAGCTAGCCCTTTAGGGGAGCAGTACGTC. It encodes CASSRASPLGEQYV.

This clonotype was seen ten or more times. V usage is TRBV12-5 and J usage is TRBJ1-1; 7 nucleotides match TRBD1. CDR1 LGHNT and CDR2 FRNRAP come from the germline V gene. The CDR3 sequence is 13 residues long. Trimming cost V 7 bases and J 6 bases; bases outside gene matches: 8. The CDR3 DNA is TGTGCTAGTGCCATACAGGGGTTCGCTGAAGCTTTCTTT. Translation gives CASAIQGFAEAFF. The full variable domain, with the rest looked up from reference TRBV12-5 and TRBJ1-1, is DARVTQTPRHKVTEMGQEVTMRCQPILGHNTVFWYRQTMMQGLELLAYFRNRAPLDDSGMPKDRFSAEMPDATLATLKIQPSEPRDSAVYFCASAIQGFAEAFFGQGTRLTVV.

This clonotype was seen many times. This chain links TRBV20-1 with TRBJ1-6; 12 nucleotides match TRBD1. Germline V CDR1 and CDR2: DFQATT, SNEGSKA (reference sequence). CDR3 length: 17 residues. The trim removed 0 bases at V and 9 bases at J, leaving 9 bases unmatched. In DNA form, the CDR3 reads TGCAGTGCTAGAGACGCCGGGACAGGGGGCACAAGTTCACCCCTCCACTTT. This translates into CSARDAGTGGTSSPLHF.

This chain connects TRBV12-3 or TRBV12-4 to TRBJ1-2; a weak D match, TRBD1 (5 bases). The CDR3 has 15 amino acids. V gave up 6 bases and J gave up 6 bases, with 20 bases separating them. This CDR3 is CASRRTDGGMNGYTF. In DNA form, the CDR3 reads TGTGCCAGCAGACGAACAGACGGGGGAATGAATGGCTACACCTTC.

V is TRBV7-2 and J is TRBJ1-2, with D possibly TRBD1 on 5 matching bases. V lost 5 bases, J lost 8 bases, and 12 bases lay in between. CDR3 length equals 12 residues. CDR1 SGHTA and CDR2 FQGNSA come from the germline V gene. The CDR3 reads CASSQVGEGYTF. CDR3 nucleotides: TGTGCCAGCAGCCAAGTAGGGGAGGGCTACACCTTC.